The next 30 T cell receptor beta chains were all read from a single sample in a study of T-cell reconstitution after alpha-beta-depleted transplantation in children. TCRbeta library construction was performed incorporating unique molecular identifiers. TCRdb re-derived calls from the PCR reads in MiXCR, one entry per CDR3 protein. The sample yields roughly 310,000 distinct CDR3 sequences, around 25% seen once. Sequencing was performed on PBMCs, mostly from graft donor cells, taken 180 days after TCRalphabeta/CD19-depleted stem cell transplant. The receptors were sampled from a male patient between 10 and 17 years old who had a stem cell transplant for acute lymphoblastic leukemia, so the T cells may come from the graft donor.

The rearrangement links TRBV27 to TRBJ1-5, with 8 bases identical to TRBD1. Per the germline V gene, CDR1 is MNHEY and CDR2 is SMNVEV (reference sequence). The CDR3 extends over 18 amino acids. V shed 6 bases, J shed 4 bases, and the junction held 17 bases outside the gene matches. The CDR3 protein is CASSSRMDRVGVNQPQHF. The CDR3 DNA reads as TGTGCCAGCAGCTCCCGCATGGACAGGGTAGGCGTTAATCAGCCCCAGCATTTT.

This clonotype has at least ten counts. This sequence joins TRBV9 and TRBJ2-7; D is ambiguous. CDR3 length: 15 amino acids. Trimming took off 4 bases at V and 4 bases at J, with 18 bases between the two ends. Germline CDR1 reads SGDLS; CDR2 reads YYNGEE. The CDR3 spells CASSSTGSESYEQYF. The CDR3 nucleotides are TGTGCCAGCAGCTCCACCGGGTCAGAAAGTTACGAGCAGTACTTC.

The CDR3 spells CSARRGLLPEAFF. CDR3 sequence (DNA): TGCAGTGCTAGAAGGGGATTACTTCCTGAAGCTTTCTTT. V and J are TRBV20-1 and TRBJ1-1; D might be TRBD1 (5 bases). Trimming pared 2 bases from V and 6 bases from J, leaving 13 bases between. Germline V gene sequence: CDR1 DFQATT, CDR2 SNEGSKA (reference sequence). This CDR3 is built from 13 residues.

The rearrangement joins TRBV12-3 or TRBV12-4 to TRBJ2-3; 8 nucleotides agree with TRBD2. The CDR3 length is 17 residues. Losses at the gene ends were 4 bases for V and 3 bases for J; bases not matched to a gene: 12. CDR3 in DNA: TGTGCCAGCAGTTCACCCGCAAGCGGGAGAAGGACAGATACGCAGTATTTT. This codes for CASSSPASGRRTDTQYF.

This clonotype has only one observation. The gene calls are TRBV20-1 and TRBJ1-2; no clear D gene. Between the trimmed V and J ends, which lost 3 bases and 0 bases, there was a span of 14 bases. CDR1 is DFQATT, CDR2 SNEGSKA, per germline (reference sequence). The CDR3 loop spans 15 amino acids. The CDR3 DNA sequence: TGCAGTGCTAGCCTCTCACAGAAACCTAACTATGGCTACACCTTC. Its translation: CSASLSQKPNYGYTF.

The CDR3 coding sequence is TGCAGCGCCGCGGACCCCACTGAAGCTTTCTTT. Its translation: CSAADPTEAFF. The V and J genes are TRBV29-1 and TRBJ1-1; D remains unclear. CDR3 length: 11 amino acids. The germline V gene encodes CDR1 SQVTM and CDR2 ANQGSEA. V dropped 7 bases and J dropped 4 bases, with 10 bases sitting between them.

In its sample, this clonotype was seen once. The junction and the germline gene differ at one end; a read error may be behind it. V usage is TRBV4-1 and J usage is TRBJ2-7; tentatively, D is TRBD1 (5 bases). The CDR3 runs 14 residues. Looked up from germline, CDR1 is MGHRA and CDR2 is YSYEKL. CDR3 loop: CASSQRGNPYDQYF. CDR3 bases: TGCGCCAGCAGCCAAAGGGGAAACCCCTACGACCAGTACTTC.

The rearrangement uses TRBV7-9 and TRBJ2-1; 9 nucleotides match TRBD1. The CDR3 is 16 amino acids. Germline CDR1 and CDR2: SEHNR and FQNEAQ (reference sequence). The V gene end was trimmed by 5 bases and the J gene end by 4 bases; junction bases not matched to a gene: 9. CDR3 sequence reads: CASSTSTGGAYNEQFF. DNA for the CDR3: TGTGCCAGCAGCACTTCTACAGGGGGCGCTTACAATGAGCAGTTCTTC.

This clonotype was detected many times. The V and J genes are TRBV12-3 or TRBV12-4 and TRBJ2-3, with 7 bases fitting TRBD2. V gave up 6 bases and J gave up 5 bases; unmatched junction bases: 14. There are 16 residues in the CDR3. The CDR3 nucleotides read TGTGCCAGCAGCCCTAGCGGAGCGGGAATAAAAGATACGCAGTATTTT. Amino acid sequence: CASSPSGAGIKDTQYF.

This clonotype was found a few times. The rearrangement uses TRBV5-1 and TRBJ2-7, with 9 bases that match TRBD1. Trimming cost V 1 base and J 6 bases; bases outside gene matches: 14. Germline V gives CDR1 SGHRS, CDR2 YFSETQ. The CDR3 spans 17 residues. As DNA, the CDR3 is TGCGCCAGCAGCTTGACGACGGGGACAGGGAGAACGGGCGAGCAGTACTTC. Its translation is CASSLTTGTGRTGEQYF.

This clonotype has just a few counts. The chain uses TRBV20-1 and TRBJ2-5; 13 nucleotides agree with TRBD2. The CDR3 totals 14 residues. V lost 3 bases and J lost 4; bases outside the gene matches: 2. In germline, CDR1 is DFQATT, CDR2 SNEGSKA (reference sequence). CDR3 residues: CSASRTSGRETQYF. Here the CDR3 DNA reads TGCAGTGCTAGCCGGACTAGCGGGAGAGAGACCCAGTACTTC.

The gene calls are TRBV29-1 and TRBJ1-3; 10 nucleotides align to TRBD1. V was clipped by 6 bases and J by 1 base; unmatched bases: 3. From germline, CDR1 is SQVTM and CDR2 ANQGSEA. The CDR3 consists of 14 residues. The CDR3 reads CSVRQGASGNTIYF. CDR3 in DNA: TGCAGCGTGCGACAGGGGGCATCTGGAAACACCATATATTTT.

The chain links TRBV5-1 to TRBJ2-2, with a possible D match to TRBD2 (6 bases). V lost 4 bases, J lost 7 bases, and 14 bases lay in between. This CDR3 contains 14 residues. The germline gives CDR1 SGHRS, CDR2 YFSETQ. This chain's CDR3 is CASSRAGIGGELFF. CDR3 DNA: TGCGCCAGCAGCCGGGCGGGGATTGGCGGGGAGCTGTTTTTT.

V usage is TRBV20-1 and J usage is TRBJ2-1, with 7 positions matching TRBD2. The CDR3 extends over 15 amino acids. V gave up 1 base and J gave up 8 bases; unmatched junction bases: 11. Germline CDR1 is DFQATT and CDR2 is SNEGSKA (reference sequence). The CDR3 loop is CSARVRTSRVYEQFF. CDR3 bases: TGCAGTGCTAGAGTGAGGACTAGTCGAGTCTATGAGCAGTTCTTC.

This clonotype was counted only a few times. The chain recombines TRBV5-5 with TRBJ2-3; 7 bases are a match to TRBD2. V lost 0 bases, J lost 4 bases, and 8 bases stayed unmatched. Germline V lookup: CDR1 SGHKS, CDR2 YYEKEE (reference sequence). The CDR3 consists of 16 residues. The chain's CDR3 is CASSLDPTSWADTQYF. The DNA for the CDR3 is TGTGCCAGCAGCTTGGATCCGACTAGCTGGGCAGATACGCAGTATTTT.

This clonotype was seen only a few times. This chain joins TRBV15 and TRBJ2-6, with 7 bases identical to TRBD1. CDR1 is LNHNV, CDR2 YYDKDF, per germline (reference sequence). V gave up 5 bases and J gave up 4 bases; unmatched junction bases: 5. This CDR3 is built from 15 residues. Here the CDR3 reads CATSHRGGGANVLTF. The CDR3 region has the DNA TGTGCCACCAGCCACAGGGGCGGAGGGGCCAACGTCCTGACTTTC.

This clonotype was counted a few times. This rearrangement joins TRBV10-3 to TRBJ2-7; a possible D gene is TRBD1 (6 bases). Germline V lookup: CDR1 ENHRY, CDR2 SYGVKD. V was cut by 2 bases and J by 0 bases, with 14 bases left in between. This CDR3 has 16 residues. The DNA for the CDR3 is TGTGCCATCAGTGAGGGACCTCAGGGGAGCTCCTACGAGCAGTACTTC. Translated: CAISEGPQGSSYEQYF.

This clonotype has only a few counts. The chain combines TRBV21-1 with TRBJ2-1; no check of the table's D call, TRBD2, against the DNA was made. TRBV21-1 is a listed pseudogene. The length of the CDR3 is 15 residues. For the CDR3, the DNA is TGTGCCAGCAGCAAGGGGACTAGCCGGGACAATGAGCAGTTCTTC. It translates to CASSKGTSRDNEQFF.

The rearrangement links TRBV5-1 to TRBJ2-7; 7 bases align to TRBD2. CDR1 is SGHRS, CDR2 YFSETQ, per germline. The CDR3 consists of 15 residues. V dropped 2 bases and J dropped 1; count of bases not matched to a gene: 6. This chain's CDR3 is CASSFWPSGSYEQYF. The CDR3 DNA is TGCGCCAGCAGCTTTTGGCCTAGCGGTTCCTACGAGCAGTACTTC.

The gene calls are TRBV5-1 and TRBJ2-1; 7 bases fit TRBD1. Looked up from germline, CDR1 is SGHRS and CDR2 is YFSETQ. The V gene end was trimmed by 4 bases and the J gene end by 7 bases; junction bases not matched to a gene: 17. This CDR3 has 17 residues. The CDR3 coding sequence is TGCGCCAGCAGCAGAGGACAGGTAGTAAGTAGTGGGAATGAGCAGTTCTTC. Encoded protein: CASSRGQVVSSGNEQFF.

This chain connects TRBV29-1 to TRBJ2-1; tentative D call: TRBD2 (7 bases). The V and J ends lost 5 bases and 9 bases respectively, with 29 bases between them. CDR3 length equals 17 residues. The germline gives CDR1 SQVTM, CDR2 ANQGSEA. CDR3: CSVPIGTLKRGEAEQFF. The DNA of the CDR3 is TGCAGCGTTCCAATCGGGACACTAAAACGGGGGGAGGCTGAGCAGTTCTTC.

The chain links TRBV25-1 to TRBJ2-3, with a possible D match to TRBD2 (6 bases). Trimming shortened V by 6 bases and J by 4 bases, and 14 bases separated the two germline ends. Germline V gene sequence: CDR1 MGHDK, CDR2 SYGVNS. This CDR3 has 14 residues. CDR3 protein: CASRPHWRADTQYF. The CDR3 DNA is TGTGCCAGCAGGCCCCACTGGAGGGCAGATACGCAGTATTTT.

V and J are TRBV11-2 and TRBJ2-3, with TRBD2 identical over 10 bases. The germline CDR1 and CDR2 sequences are SGHAT and FQNNGV. V dropped 2 bases and J dropped 0; count of bases not matched to a gene: 8. This CDR3 has 18 residues. The DNA for the CDR3 is TGTGCCAGCAGCTTACACCGAAAGACTAGCGGGAGCACAGATACGCAGTATTTT. Translation gives CASSLHRKTSGSTDTQYF.

The chain uses TRBV5-5 and TRBJ2-3; D not resolved. Between the trimmed V and J ends, which lost 2 bases and 4 bases, there was a span of 11 bases. The germline gives CDR1 SGHKS, CDR2 YYEKEE (reference sequence). The CDR3 has 14 residues. Here the CDR3 DNA reads TGTGCCAGCAGCTTCCTAACCGTGCCAGATACGCAGTATTTT. It specifies CASSFLTVPDTQYF.

The chain carries TRBV7-6 and TRBJ2-7, with 11 nucleotides matching TRBD2. The CDR3 covers 15 residues. Germline V gene sequence: CDR1 SGHVS, CDR2 FNYEAQ. Trimming removed 5 bases from V and 3 bases from J; junction bases left unmatched: 6. The CDR3 sequence: CASSSPGLAGYEQYF. DNA for the CDR3: TGTGCCAGCAGCAGCCCCGGACTAGCGGGCTACGAGCAGTACTTC.

This clonotype was found a few times. This chain connects TRBV29-1 to TRBJ1-1; D perhaps matches TRBD1 (6 bases). Germline loops: CDR1 SQVTM, CDR2 ANQGSEA. Between the trimmed V and J ends, which lost 8 bases and 0 bases, there was a span of 28 bases. CDR3 length equals 18 residues. The CDR3: CSPYHPSTGWVLNTEAFF. The CDR3 region has the DNA TGCAGCCCCTATCACCCGTCGACAGGATGGGTTTTGAACACTGAAGCTTTCTTT. The whole variable domain, filled in from reference TRBV29-1 and TRBJ1-1, reads SAVISQKPSRDICQRGTSLTIQCQVDSQVTMMFWYRQQPGQSLTLIATANQGSEATYESGFVIDKFPISRPNLTFSTLTVSNMSPEDSSIYLCSPYHPSTGWVLNTEAFFGQGTRLTVV.

This clonotype has more than one count but fewer than ten. The rearrangement joins TRBV4-1 to TRBJ2-7; 9 nucleotides align to TRBD2. The germline CDR1 and CDR2 sequences are MGHRA and YSYEKL. The J segment lost 3 bases and the V segment lost 5 bases, leaving 14 bases of the junction unmatched. CDR3 length: 17 residues. CDR3 in DNA: TGCGCCAGCAGCGCCACCTCTCCGCGGGAGGGCCTCTACGAGCAGTACTTC. Amino acids: CASSATSPREGLYEQYF.

The rearrangement links TRBV20-1 to TRBJ2-1, with D perhaps matching TRBD1 (5 bases). There are 11 residues in the CDR3. In germline, CDR1 is DFQATT, CDR2 SNEGSKA (reference sequence). Trimming cost V 3 bases and J 10 bases, with 10 bases left between them. The CDR3 loop is CSASPRTEQFF. The CDR3 nucleotides read TGCAGTGCTAGTCCCCGGACAGAGCAGTTCTTC.

This clonotype was seen only a few times. The DNA is left out, because the CDR3 cannot be placed on it with certainty; the CDR3 is given as TCRdb lists it. V usage is TRBV25-1 and J usage is TRBJ1-1; TRBD1 is the table's D call and was not checked against the DNA. The CDR3 is 15 residues long, counting both termini. Germline-derived CDR1 and CDR2 are MGHDK and SYGVNS. CDR3 loop: CASSILGQGGSEAFF.

The chain links TRBV10-3 to TRBJ2-7; D call uncertain. From germline, CDR1 is ENHRY and CDR2 SYGVKD. This CDR3 is built from 15 residues. Trimming removed 0 bases from V and 0 bases from J, with 9 bases in between. The CDR3 sequence is CAISESIHFSYEQYF. The CDR3 DNA is TGTGCCATCAGTGAGTCGATACACTTCTCCTACGAGCAGTACTTC.